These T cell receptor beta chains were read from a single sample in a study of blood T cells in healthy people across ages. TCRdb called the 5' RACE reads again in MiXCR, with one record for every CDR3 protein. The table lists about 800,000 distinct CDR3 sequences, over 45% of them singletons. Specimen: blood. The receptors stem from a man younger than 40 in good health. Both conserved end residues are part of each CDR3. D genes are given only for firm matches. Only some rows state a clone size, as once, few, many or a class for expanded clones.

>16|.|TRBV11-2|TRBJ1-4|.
TGTGCCAGCAGCTTAGGCGGACAGCGGCTTAATGAAAAACTGTTTTTT
CASSLGGQRLNEKLFF
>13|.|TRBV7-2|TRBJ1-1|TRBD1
TGTGCCAGCAGCCCCAAAGGACAGGCCGAAGCTTTCTTT
CASSPKGQAEAFF
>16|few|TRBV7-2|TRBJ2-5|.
TGTGCCAGCAGCCCCCGAGCCTCCCGGGTCACAGAGACCCAGTACTTC
CASSPRASRVTETQYF
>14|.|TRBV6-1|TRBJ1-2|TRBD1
TGTGCCAGCAGTCCCATAGGGACAGGCTATGGCTACACCTTC
CASSPIGTGYGYTF
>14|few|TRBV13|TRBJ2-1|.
TGTGCCAGCAGCTTTTTCAGGGGTATGGATGAGCAGTTCTTC
CASSFFRGMDEQFF
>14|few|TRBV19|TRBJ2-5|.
TGTGCCAGTAGTTCCGTCACCTCTGCAGAGACCCAGTACTTC
CASSSVTSAETQYF
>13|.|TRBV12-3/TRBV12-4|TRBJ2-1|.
TGTGCCAGCAGTTTAGCGCTAATGAATGAGCAGTTCTTC
CASSLALMNEQFF
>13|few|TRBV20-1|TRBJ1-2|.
TGCAGTGCTAGACTACCCAGGTCAAATGGCTACACCTTC
CSARLPRSNGYTF
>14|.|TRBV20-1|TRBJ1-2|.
TGCAGTGCTAGTTTGGGGGCTAGAATTTCTGGCTACACCTTC
CSASLGARISGYTF
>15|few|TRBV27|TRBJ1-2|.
TGTGCCAGCAGTTTATACCCAGGGGAGAACTATGGCTACACCTTC
CASSLYPGENYGYTF
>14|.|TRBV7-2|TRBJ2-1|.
TGTGCCAGCAGCCCCGAGAGATTGGGAAATGAGCAGTTCTTC
CASSPERLGNEQFF
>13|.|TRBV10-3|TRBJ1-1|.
TGTGCCATCAGGGTCTTTCGGGACACTGAAGCTTTCTTT
CAIRVFRDTEAFF
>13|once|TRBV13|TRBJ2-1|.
TGTGCCAGCAGCTTAAGGGGGTCAGAGACCCAGTTCTTC
CASSLRGSETQFF
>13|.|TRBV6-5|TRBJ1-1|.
TGTGCCAGCAGTTACTTTGGGTACGCTGAAGCTTTCTTT
CASSYFGYAEAFF
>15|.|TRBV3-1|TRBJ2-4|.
TGTGCCAGCAGCCAAGGTGGGGGGTCAAAAAACATTCAGTACTTC
CASSQGGGSKNIQYF
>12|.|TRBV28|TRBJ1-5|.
TGTGCCAGCACCCAGGGTGGTCAGCCCCAGCATTTT
CASTQGGQPQHF
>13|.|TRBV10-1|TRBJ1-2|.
TGCGCCAGCAGTGAGGGACACGGCTATGGCTACACCTTC
CASSEGHGYGYTF
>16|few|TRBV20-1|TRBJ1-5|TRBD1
TGCAGTGCTAGAGACCCCGGGCAGGGGGGTCATCAGCCCCAGCATTTT
CSARDPGQGGHQPQHF
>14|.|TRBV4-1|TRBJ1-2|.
TGCGCCAGCAGCCAAGTATGGGCTGGGGGTGGCTACACCTTC
CASSQVWAGGGYTF
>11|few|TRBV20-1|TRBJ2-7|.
TGCAGTGCTAGCCGTTCCTACGAGCAGTACTTC
CSASRSYEQYF
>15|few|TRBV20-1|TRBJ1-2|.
TGCAGTGCTAGAGATGGGGGAAAAGGGGCTGGTGGCTACACCTTC
CSARDGGKGAGGYTF
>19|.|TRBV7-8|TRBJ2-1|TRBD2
TGTGCCAGCAGCTCACCCGGGACTAGCGGGAGGAGCTCCTACAATGAGCAGTTCTTC
CASSSPGTSGRSSYNEQFF
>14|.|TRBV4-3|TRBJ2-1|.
TGCGCCAGCAGCCAAAGTTCAGCGCACAATGAGCAGTTCTTC
CASSQSSAHNEQFF
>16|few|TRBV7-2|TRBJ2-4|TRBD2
TGTGCCAGCAGCTTAGAAGGGACTAGCGGGTCAAGGGAGCAGTACTTC
CASSLEGTSGSREQYF
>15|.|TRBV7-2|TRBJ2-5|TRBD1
TGTGCCAGCAGCTTGGAACCGGGACAGGCAAGGAAGCAGTACTTC
CASSLEPGQARKQYF
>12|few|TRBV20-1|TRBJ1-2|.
TGCAGTGCTAGCGGGCAGGGCTATGGCTACACCTTC
CSASGQGYGYTF
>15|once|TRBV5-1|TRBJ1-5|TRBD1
TGCGCCAGCAGCTTGGAGGCAGGGGGCTTTCAGCCCCAGCATTTT
CASSLEAGGFQPQHF
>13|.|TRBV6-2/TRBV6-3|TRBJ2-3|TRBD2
TGTGCCAGCATCGGACTAGGTGCAGATACGCAGTATTTT
CASIGLGADTQYF
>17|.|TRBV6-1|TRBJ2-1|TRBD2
TGTGCCAGCAGGCCCTCAAGCGGGGGCCTTTCCTACAATGAGCAGTTCTTC
CASRPSSGGLSYNEQFF
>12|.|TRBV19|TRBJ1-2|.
TGTGCCAGTAGTATCCGTCAGAGTGGCTACACCTTC
CASSIRQSGYTF
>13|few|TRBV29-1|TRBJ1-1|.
TGCAGCCTTCGACAGCAGATGAACACTGAAGCTTTCTTT
CSLRQQMNTEAFF
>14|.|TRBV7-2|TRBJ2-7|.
TGTGCCAGCAGCTTAAAACACAGGGAGGGGGCCCAGTACTTC
CASSLKHREGAQYF
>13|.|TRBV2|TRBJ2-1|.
TGTGCCAGCGAAGAGCAGGCGGCGGGTGAGCAGTTCTTC
CASEEQAAGEQFF
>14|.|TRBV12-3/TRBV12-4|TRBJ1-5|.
TGTGCCAGCAGTTCCCCCGGGGGGGAACAGCCCCAGCATTTT
CASSSPGGEQPQHF
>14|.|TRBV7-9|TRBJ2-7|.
TGTGCCAGCAGCGCCGACAGACGGGGACACGAGCAGTACTTC
CASSADRRGHEQYF
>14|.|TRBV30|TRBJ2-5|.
TGTGCCTGGAGTGTACTCAAGGGGAGAGAGACCCAGTACTTC
CAWSVLKGRETQYF
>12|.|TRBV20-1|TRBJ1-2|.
TGCAGTGTTTGGACAGACAACTATGGCTACACCTTC
CSVWTDNYGYTF
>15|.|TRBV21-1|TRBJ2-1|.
TGTGCCAGCAGCAAATTTCTAGGGGCCAGCAATGAGCAGTTCTTC
CASSKFLGASNEQFF
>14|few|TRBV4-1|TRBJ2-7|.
TGCGCCAGCAGCCAAGATGTCGTGGTCTACGAGCAGTACTTC
CASSQDVVVYEQYF
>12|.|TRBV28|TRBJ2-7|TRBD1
TGTGTATCCGGGACAGGGAGTTACGAGCAGTACTTC
CVSGTGSYEQYF
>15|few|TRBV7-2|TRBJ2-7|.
TGTGCCAGCAGCTTTACAGGAGGTGGCTCCTACGAGCAGTACTTC
CASSFTGGGSYEQYF
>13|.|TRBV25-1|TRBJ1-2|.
TGTGCCAGCAGTGAAAACAGGGCGATCGGCTACACCTTC
CASSENRAIGYTF